This T cell receptor (beta chain) was found in a study of identical twins. This clonotype occurred a few times. TCRdb reprocessed the 5' RACE reads via MiXCR and lists one record per CDR3 protein. The sample carries approximately 500,000 distinct CDR3 sequences, 24% recorded once. These data were likewise used in another study, on T cells expressing NK-cell markers.

Sequencing was done on a sample of CD4+ T cells sorted from blood. The sequence was collected from a woman between 18 and 29 years old in good health.

The CDR3 is CASSLGPGFNEQYF. The CDR3 DNA reads as TGTGCCAGCAGCTTGGGTCCAGGGTTCAACGAGCAGTACTTC. This chain connects TRBV11-2 to TRBJ2-7; weak D call: TRBD1 (5 bases). V lost 3 bases, J lost 5 bases, and 14 bases lay in between. Germline V gives CDR1 SGHAT, CDR2 FQNNGV. This CDR3 is 14 amino acids long. Looking up the rest from reference TRBV11-2 and TRBJ2-7 gives the full variable domain: EAGVAQSPRYKIIEKRQSVAFWCNPISGHATLYWYQQILGQGPKLLIQFQNNGVVDDSQLPKDRFSAERLKGVDSTLKIQPAKLEDSAVYLCASSLGPGFNEQYFGPGTRLTVT.